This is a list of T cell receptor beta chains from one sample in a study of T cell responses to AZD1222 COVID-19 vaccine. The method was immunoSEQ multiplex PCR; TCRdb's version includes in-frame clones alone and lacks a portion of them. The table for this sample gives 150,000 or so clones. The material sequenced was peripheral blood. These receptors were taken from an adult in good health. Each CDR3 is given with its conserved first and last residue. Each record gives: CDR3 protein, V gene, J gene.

cdr3_aa: CASSKGQKDYNEQFF
v_call: TRBV5-4
j_call: TRBJ2-1

cdr3_aa: CASSLTTQRGGWSKNIQYF
v_call: TRBV3-1/TRBV3-2
j_call: TRBJ2-4

cdr3_aa: CASSQLVSRARSYNEQFF
v_call: TRBV5-6
j_call: TRBJ2-1

cdr3_aa: CSYKTGLNTEAFF
v_call: TRBV29-1
j_call: TRBJ1-1

cdr3_aa: CASSYQQAYGYTF
v_call: TRBV6-5
j_call: TRBJ1-2

cdr3_aa: CASRSLETQYF
v_call: TRBV6-5
j_call: TRBJ2-5

cdr3_aa: CASSFTTGRIAGELFF
v_call: TRBV11-3
j_call: TRBJ2-2

cdr3_aa: CASSFRSLTDTQYF
v_call: TRBV5-8
j_call: TRBJ2-3

cdr3_aa: CASSPLLAGDNDEQFF
v_call: TRBV18
j_call: TRBJ2-1

cdr3_aa: CASSRTGIYGYTF
v_call: TRBV19
j_call: TRBJ1-2

cdr3_aa: CASSQDSSGANVLTF
v_call: TRBV3-1/TRBV3-2
j_call: TRBJ2-6

cdr3_aa: CASSQLAQGARENIQYF
v_call: TRBV3-1/TRBV3-2
j_call: TRBJ2-4